The present TCR beta chain was sequenced within a study of T-cell reconstitution after alpha-beta-depleted transplantation in children. This clonotype was seen a few times. A library of TCRbeta sequences, prepared with unique molecular identifiers, was generated. Each CDR3 protein gets one entry after TCRdb re-called the PCR reads with MiXCR. The sample holds about 340,000 distinct CDR3 sequences, less than 15% seen once. The CDR3 loop spans 14 amino acids. Trimming cost V 5 bases and J 1 base, with 9 bases left between them. The germline V gene has CDR1 LNHNV and CDR2 YYDKDF (reference sequence). Sample: PBMCs, taken from the stem cell graft. V gene TRBV15 combines with J gene TRBJ2-1; D ambiguous. The source of this sequence is a human donor who donated a stem cell graft to a child with Fanconi anemia. In DNA, the CDR3 is TGTGCCACCAGCCCCCAAGGATCCTACAATGAGCAGTTCTTC. Amino acids: CATSPQGSYNEQFF. Based on the CDR3 plus reference TRBV15 and TRBJ2-1, the full variable domain is DAMVIQNPRYQVTQFGKPVTLSCSQTLNHNVMYWYQQKSSQAPKLLFHYYDKDFNNEADTPDNFQSRRPNTSFCFLDIRSPGLGDTAMYLCATSPQGSYNEQFFGPGTRLTVL.